Listed here is a single T cell receptor beta chain. Its antigen remains unidentified. This sample was taken from a study of siplizumab effects on memory and regulatory T cells. General observations from the study: Confirmatory evidence of suppressive function in proliferating siplizumab-culture Tregs was not obtained.

Germline trimming cut 0 bases from V and 2 bases from J; bases unmatched to any gene: 7. This CDR3 contains 19 residues. Germline assignment: CDR1 KGHSY and CDR2 FQNENV. Around 9.8 x 10^4 TCR templates were measured in each sample. Some clones are missing from TCRdb's copy, which holds only in-frame ones; the method was immunoSEQ multiplex PCR. Of 90,000 to 95,000 clones listed, 93% are singletons. This clonotype was sampled from a human donor in good health. The sample taken for sequencing was CD8+ T cells sorted from blood. The chain uses TRBV16 and TRBJ2-3; 14 bases are shared with TRBD2. The CDR3 region has the DNA TGTGCCAGCAGCCAATCGCCCGGGACTAGCGGGGGTTCCACAGATACGCAGTATTTT. Translating gives CASSQSPGTSGGSTDTQYF.